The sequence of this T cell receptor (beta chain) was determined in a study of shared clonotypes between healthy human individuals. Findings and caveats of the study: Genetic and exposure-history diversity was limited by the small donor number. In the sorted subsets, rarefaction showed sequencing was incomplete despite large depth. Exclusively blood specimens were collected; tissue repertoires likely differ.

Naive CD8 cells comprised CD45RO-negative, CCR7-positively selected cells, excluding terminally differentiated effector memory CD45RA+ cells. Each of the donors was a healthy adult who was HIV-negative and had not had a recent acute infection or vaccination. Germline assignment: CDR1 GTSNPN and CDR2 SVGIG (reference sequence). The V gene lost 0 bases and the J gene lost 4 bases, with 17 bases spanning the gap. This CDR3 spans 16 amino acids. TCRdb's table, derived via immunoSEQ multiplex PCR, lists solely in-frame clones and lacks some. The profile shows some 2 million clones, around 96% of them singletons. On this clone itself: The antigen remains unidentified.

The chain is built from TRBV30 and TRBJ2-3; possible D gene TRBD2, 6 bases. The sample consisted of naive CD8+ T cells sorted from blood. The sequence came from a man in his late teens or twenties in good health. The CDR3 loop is CAWSVTRETRADTQYF. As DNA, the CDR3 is TGTGCCTGGAGTGTGACCCGGGAGACCAGGGCAGATACGCAGTATTTT.